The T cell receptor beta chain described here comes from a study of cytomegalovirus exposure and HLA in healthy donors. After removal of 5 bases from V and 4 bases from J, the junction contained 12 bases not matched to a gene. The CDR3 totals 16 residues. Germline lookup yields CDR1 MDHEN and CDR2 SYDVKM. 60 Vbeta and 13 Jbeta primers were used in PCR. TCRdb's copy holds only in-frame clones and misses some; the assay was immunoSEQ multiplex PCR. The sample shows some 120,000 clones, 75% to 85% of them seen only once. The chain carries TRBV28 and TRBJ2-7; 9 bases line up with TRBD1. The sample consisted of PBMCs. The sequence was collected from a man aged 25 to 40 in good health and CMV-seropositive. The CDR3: CASSTEGQGSGYEQYF. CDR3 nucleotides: TGTGCCAGCAGTACAGAGGGACAGGGATCTGGATACGAGCAGTACTTC.